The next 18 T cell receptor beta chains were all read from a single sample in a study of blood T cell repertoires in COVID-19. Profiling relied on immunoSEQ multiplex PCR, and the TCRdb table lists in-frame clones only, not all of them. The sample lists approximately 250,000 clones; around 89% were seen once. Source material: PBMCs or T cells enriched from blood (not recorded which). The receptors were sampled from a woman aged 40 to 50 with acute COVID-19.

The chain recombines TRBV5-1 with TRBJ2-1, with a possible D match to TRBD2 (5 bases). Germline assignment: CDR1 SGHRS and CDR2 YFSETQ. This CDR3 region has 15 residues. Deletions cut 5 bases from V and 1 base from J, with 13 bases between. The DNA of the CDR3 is TGCGCCAGCAGACTCCAAGGGAGTTCCTACAATGAGCAGTTCTTC. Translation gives CASRLQGSSYNEQFF.

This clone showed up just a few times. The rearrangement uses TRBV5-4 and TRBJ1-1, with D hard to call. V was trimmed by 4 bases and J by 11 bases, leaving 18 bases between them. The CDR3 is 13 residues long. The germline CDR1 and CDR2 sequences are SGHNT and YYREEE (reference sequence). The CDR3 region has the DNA TGTGCCAGCAGCCCTCTCCCACTTATTCCGGCTTTCTTT. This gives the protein CASSPLPLIPAFF.

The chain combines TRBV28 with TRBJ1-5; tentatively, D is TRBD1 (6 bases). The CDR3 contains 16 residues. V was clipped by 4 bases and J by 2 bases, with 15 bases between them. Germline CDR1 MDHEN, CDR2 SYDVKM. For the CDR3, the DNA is TGTGCCAGCAGTTCTGGCGGGGGGCCTCGCAATCAGCCCCAGCATTTT. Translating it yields CASSSGGGPRNQPQHF.

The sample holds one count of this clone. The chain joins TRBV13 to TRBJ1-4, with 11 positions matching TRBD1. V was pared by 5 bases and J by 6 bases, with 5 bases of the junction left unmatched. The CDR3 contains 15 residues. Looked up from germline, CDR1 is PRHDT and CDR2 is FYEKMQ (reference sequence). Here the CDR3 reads CASSGGTGGYEKLFF. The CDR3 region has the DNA TGTGCCAGCAGCGGAGGGACAGGGGGATATGAAAAACTGTTTTTT.

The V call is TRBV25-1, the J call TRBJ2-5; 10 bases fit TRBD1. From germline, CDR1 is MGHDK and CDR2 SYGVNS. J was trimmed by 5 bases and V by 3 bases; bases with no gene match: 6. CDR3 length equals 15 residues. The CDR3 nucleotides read TGTGCCAGCAGTGAGGGACAGGGGTTTTCGGAGACCCAGTACTTC. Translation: CASSEGQGFSETQYF.

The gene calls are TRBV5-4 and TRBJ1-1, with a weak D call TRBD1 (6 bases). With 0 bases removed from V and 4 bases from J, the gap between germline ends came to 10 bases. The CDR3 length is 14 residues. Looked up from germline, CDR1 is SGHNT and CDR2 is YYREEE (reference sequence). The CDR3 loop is CASSLAGAGTEAFF. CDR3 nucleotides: TGTGCCAGCAGCTTGGCAGGGGCCGGCACTGAAGCTTTCTTT. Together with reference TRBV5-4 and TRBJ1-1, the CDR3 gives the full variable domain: ETGVTQSPTHLIKTRGQQVTLRCSSQSGHNTVSWYQQALGQGPQFIFQYYREEENGRGNFPPRFSGLQFPNYSSELNVNALELDDSALYLCASSLAGAGTEAFFGQGTRLTVV.

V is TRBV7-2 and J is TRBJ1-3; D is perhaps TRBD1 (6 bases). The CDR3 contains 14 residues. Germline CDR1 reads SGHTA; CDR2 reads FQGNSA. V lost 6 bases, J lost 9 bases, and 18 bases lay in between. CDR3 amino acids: CASSSDRTVGTIYF. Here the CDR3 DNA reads TGTGCCAGCAGTTCCGACAGGACCGTGGGCACCATATATTTT.

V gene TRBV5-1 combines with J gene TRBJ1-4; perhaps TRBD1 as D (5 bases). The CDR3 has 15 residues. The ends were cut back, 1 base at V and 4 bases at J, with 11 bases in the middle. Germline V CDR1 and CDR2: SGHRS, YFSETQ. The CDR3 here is CASSLSGDFNEKLFF. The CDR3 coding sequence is TGCGCCAGCAGCTTGTCGGGGGACTTTAATGAAAAACTGTTTTTT. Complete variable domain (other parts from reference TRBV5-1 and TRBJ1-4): KAGVTQTPRYLIKTRGQQVTLSCSPISGHRSVSWYQQTPGQGLQFLFEYFSETQRNKGNFPGRFSGRQFSNSRSEMNVSTLELGDSALYLCASSLSGDFNEKLFFGSGTQLSVL.

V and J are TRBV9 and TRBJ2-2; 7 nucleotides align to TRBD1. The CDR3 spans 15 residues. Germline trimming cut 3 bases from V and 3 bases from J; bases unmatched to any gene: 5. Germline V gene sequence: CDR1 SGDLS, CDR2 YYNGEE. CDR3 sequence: CASSATGTHTGELFF. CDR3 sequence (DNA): TGTGCCAGCAGCGCGACAGGGACGCACACCGGGGAGCTGTTTTTT.

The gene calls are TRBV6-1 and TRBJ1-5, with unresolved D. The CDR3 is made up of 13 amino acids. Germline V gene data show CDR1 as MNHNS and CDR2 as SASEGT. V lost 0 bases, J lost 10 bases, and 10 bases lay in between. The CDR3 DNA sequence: TGTGCCAGCAGTGAAGCCACCCACCTACCCCAGCATTTT. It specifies CASSEATHLPQHF.

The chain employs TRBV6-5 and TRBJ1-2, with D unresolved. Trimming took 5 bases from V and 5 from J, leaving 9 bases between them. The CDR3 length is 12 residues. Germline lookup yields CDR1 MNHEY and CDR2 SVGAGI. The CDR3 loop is CASSNEGYGYTF. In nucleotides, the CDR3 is TGTGCCAGCAGTAACGAGGGTTATGGCTACACCTTC.

CDR3 amino acids: CASSERSEYTGELFF. CDR3 sequence (DNA): TGTGCCAGCAGCGAAAGGAGCGAATACACCGGGGAGCTGTTTTTT. V and J are TRBV9 and TRBJ2-2; unclear D gene. This CDR3 is built from 15 residues. Trimming pared 3 bases from V and 3 bases from J, leaving 12 bases between. From germline, CDR1 is SGDLS and CDR2 YYNGEE.

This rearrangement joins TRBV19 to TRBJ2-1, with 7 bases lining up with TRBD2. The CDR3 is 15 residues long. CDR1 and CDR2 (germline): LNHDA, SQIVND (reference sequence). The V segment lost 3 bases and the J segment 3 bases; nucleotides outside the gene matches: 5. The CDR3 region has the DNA TGTGCCAGTAGTATCTCTAGCGGAGACTACAATGAGCAGTTCTTC. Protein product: CASSISSGDYNEQFF.

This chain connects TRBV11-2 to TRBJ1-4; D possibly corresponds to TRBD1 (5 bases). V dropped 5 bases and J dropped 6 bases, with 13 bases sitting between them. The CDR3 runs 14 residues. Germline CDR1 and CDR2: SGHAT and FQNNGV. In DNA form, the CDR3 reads TGTGCCAGCAGCATATCAGGGCCGTATGAAAAACTGTTTTTT. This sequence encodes CASSISGPYEKLFF.

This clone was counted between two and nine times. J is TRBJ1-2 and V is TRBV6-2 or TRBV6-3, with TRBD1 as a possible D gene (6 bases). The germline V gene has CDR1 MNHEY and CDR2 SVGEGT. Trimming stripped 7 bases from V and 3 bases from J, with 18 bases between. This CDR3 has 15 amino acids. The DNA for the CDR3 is TGTGCCAGCACCCCTGGGGGGGCTTGGGACTATGGCTACACCTTC. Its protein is CASTPGGAWDYGYTF.

The CDR3 sequence is CASSSKIQGPRGEQFF. CDR3 DNA sequence: TGTGCCAGCAGCTCCAAGATACAAGGGCCCCGCGGGGAGCAGTTCTTC. The V call is TRBV7-8, the J call TRBJ2-1; D perhaps matches TRBD2 (5 bases). This CDR3 is built from 16 residues. In germline, CDR1 is SGHVS, CDR2 FQNEAQ. V lost 4 bases and J lost 10, with 23 bases in between.

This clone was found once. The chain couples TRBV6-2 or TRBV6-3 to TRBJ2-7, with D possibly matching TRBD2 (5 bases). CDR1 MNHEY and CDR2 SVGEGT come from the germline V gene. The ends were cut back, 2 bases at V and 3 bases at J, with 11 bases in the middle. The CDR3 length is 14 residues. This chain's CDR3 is CASSYRPGFYEQYV. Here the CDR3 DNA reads TGTGCCAGCAGTTACCGCCCGGGATTCTACGAGCAGTACGTC.

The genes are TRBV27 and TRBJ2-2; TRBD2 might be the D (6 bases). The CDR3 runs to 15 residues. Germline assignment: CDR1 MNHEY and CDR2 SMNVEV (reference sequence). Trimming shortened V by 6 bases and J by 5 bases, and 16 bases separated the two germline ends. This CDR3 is CASSTRAGRTGELFF. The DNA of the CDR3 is TGTGCCAGCAGCACCAGGGCAGGGAGGACCGGGGAGCTGTTTTTT.